These 23 T cell receptor beta chains came from one sample sequenced in a study of blood T cell repertoires in COVID-19. The protocol was immunoSEQ multiplex PCR, while the TCRdb copy is restricted to in-frame clones and leaves out a portion. The data contain more than 150,000 clones, about 86% of them singletons. What was sequenced was peripheral blood. These receptors were taken from a man between 65 and 80 years old with active or convalescent COVID-19.

The gene calls are TRBV29-1 and TRBJ2-1; the match to TRBD2 covers 9 bases. The V gene's germline CDR1 is SQVTM and CDR2 ANQGSEA. The CDR3 length is 12 residues. The V segment lost 4 bases and the J segment 10 bases; nucleotides outside the gene matches: 5. DNA of the CDR3: TGCAGCGTTGGAGGTAGCGGGGGCGAGCAGTTCTTC. As protein: CSVGGSGGEQFF.

The gene calls are TRBV27 and TRBJ1-6, with D perhaps TRBD1 (6 bases). The length of the CDR3 is 14 residues. Germline-derived CDR1 and CDR2 are MNHEY and SMNVEV (reference sequence). V dropped 7 bases and J dropped 8 bases, with 15 bases sitting between them. In DNA, the CDR3 is TGTGCCAGCACCCCGGGGGGGCAAGATTCACCCCTCCACTTT. Translating it yields CASTPGGQDSPLHF.

The rearrangement links TRBV6-5 to TRBJ1-1, with a weak D call TRBD1 (5 bases). Trimming cost V 6 bases and J 1 base, with 9 bases left between them. The CDR3 length is 13 residues. Per the germline V gene, CDR1 is MNHEY and CDR2 is SVGAGI. The CDR3 DNA is TGTGCCAGCAGGAGACAGAAGAACACTGAAGCTTTCTTT. It specifies CASRRQKNTEAFF.

The chain has TRBV19 and TRBJ2-2, with 7 positions matching TRBD2. Losses at the gene ends were 5 bases for V and 6 bases for J; bases not matched to a gene: 12. The CDR3 sequence is 16 residues long. Germline assignment: CDR1 LNHDA and CDR2 SQIVND (reference sequence). The CDR3 sequence: CASSPRPGLYAGELFF. In nucleotides, the CDR3 is TGTGCCAGTAGTCCAAGACCGGGACTATATGCCGGGGAGCTGTTTTTT.

The chain carries TRBV5-1 and TRBJ2-7; no clear D. Germline V gives CDR1 SGHRS, CDR2 YFSETQ. Trimming shortened V by 3 bases and J by 2 bases, and 12 bases separated the two germline ends. The CDR3 totals 14 residues. The CDR3 region is CASSSTGRAYEQYF. The CDR3 coding sequence is TGCGCCAGCAGCTCCACCGGTCGCGCCTACGAGCAGTACTTC.

In DNA form, the CDR3 reads TGCGCCAGCATTGGGTCCATGGCGGGTCCGAATGAGCAGTTCTTC. Amino acid sequence: CASIGSMAGPNEQFF. The J gene is TRBJ2-1, the V gene TRBV10-2; D perhaps matches TRBD2 (5 bases). Germline V gives CDR1 WSHSY, CDR2 SAAADI. Between the trimmed V and J ends, which lost 7 bases and 7 bases, there was a span of 20 bases. The CDR3 is 15 amino acids.

This chain connects TRBV7-2 to TRBJ2-1, with 9 positions matching TRBD2. Germline CDR1 is SGHTA and CDR2 is FQGNSA. CDR3 length: 15 amino acids. The ends lost 5 bases at V and 6 bases at J; junction bases unmatched: 8. CDR3 in amino acids: CASSLWTSEANEQFF. The DNA of the CDR3 is TGTGCCAGCAGCCTTTGGACTAGCGAGGCCAATGAGCAGTTCTTC.

The V gene is TRBV7-3, the J gene TRBJ2-1, with a tentative D call TRBD1 (7 bases). Germline CDR1 SGHTA, CDR2 FQGTGA. This CDR3 has 15 residues. The V end was cut by 1 base, the J end by 2 bases, with 9 bases between. The CDR3 coding sequence is TGTGCCAGCAGCTTAAGCGGGACAGCCTACAATGAGCAGTTCTTC. Its translation is CASSLSGTAYNEQFF. Drawing the rest from reference TRBV7-3 and TRBJ2-1, the complete variable domain is GAGVSQTPSNKVTEKGKYVELRCDPISGHTALYWYRQSLGQGPEFLIYFQGTGAADDSGLPNDRFFAVRPEGSVSTLKIQRTERGDSAVYLCASSLSGTAYNEQFFGPGTRLTVL.

The chain is built from TRBV27 and TRBJ1-4, with 8 bases lining up with TRBD1. V gave up 5 bases and J gave up 7 bases; unmatched junction bases: 12. Germline CDR1 reads MNHEY; CDR2 reads SMNVEV (reference sequence). CDR3 length: 16 residues. This CDR3 is CASSIIRTGWIEKLFF. CDR3 nucleotides: TGTGCCAGCAGTATCATCCGGACAGGGTGGATTGAAAAACTGTTTTTT.

This chain joins TRBV28 and TRBJ2-5; TRBD2 might be the D (6 bases). The CDR3 has 14 residues. With 5 bases removed from V and 5 bases from J, the gap between germline ends came to 15 bases. Germline-derived CDR1 and CDR2 are MDHEN and SYDVKM. The CDR3 loop is CASSLGTAGETQYF. The CDR3 coding sequence is TGTGCCAGCAGTCTCGGGACTGCCGGGGAGACCCAGTACTTC.

The chain couples TRBV6-1 to TRBJ1-4; 8 bases match TRBD1. Unmatched junction bases numbered 10, after V lost 0 bases and J lost 7 bases. CDR1 and CDR2 (germline): MNHNS, SASEGT. This CDR3 has 17 residues. The CDR3 sequence is CASSEALMDRVSEKLFF. In DNA, the CDR3 is TGTGCCAGCAGTGAAGCCCTAATGGACAGGGTCAGTGAAAAACTGTTTTTT.

The V gene is TRBV9, the J gene TRBJ1-4, with no clear D. Germline CDR1 reads SGDLS; CDR2 reads YYNGEE. Between the trimmed V and J ends, which lost 2 bases and 8 bases, there was a span of 16 bases. The CDR3 extends over 15 amino acids. The CDR3 loop is CASSVTAESGEKLFF. CDR3 DNA sequence: TGTGCCAGCAGCGTCACCGCTGAAAGTGGCGAAAAACTGTTTTTT.

V usage is TRBV18 and J usage is TRBJ1-5; 8 nucleotides agree with TRBD1. Germline V CDR1 and CDR2: KGHSH, LQKENI. Trimming removed 3 bases from V and 2 bases from J; junction bases left unmatched: 12. CDR3 size: 18 residues. The CDR3 bases are TGTGCCAGCTCACCGTTGAGTTCAGGGGGCGCGGGCAATCAGCCCCAGCATTTT. It translates to CASSPLSSGGAGNQPQHF.

This clone has just one count. The genes are TRBV28 and TRBJ1-2, with D unclear. The CDR3 extends over 13 amino acids. Trimming pared 1 base from V and 8 bases from J, leaving 11 bases between. Germline CDR1 is MDHEN and CDR2 is SYDVKM. This CDR3 reads CASSLSLWRGYTF. The DNA of the CDR3 is TGTGCCAGCAGTTTATCTCTATGGCGGGGCTACACCTTC.

This clone was found a few times. The chain uses TRBV19 and TRBJ1-5; 7 nucleotides align to TRBD1. This CDR3 contains 15 residues. Trimming at V came to 1 base and at J to 5 bases, leaving 5 bases not matched to a gene. Germline-derived CDR1 and CDR2 are LNHDA and SQIVND (reference sequence). CDR3 coding DNA: TGTGCCAGTAGTATAGGCAGGGGGATCGATCAGCCCCAGCATTTT. It is translated as CASSIGRGIDQPQHF.

The chain uses TRBV5-4 and TRBJ2-2, with 9 bases that match TRBD2. Unmatched junction bases numbered 4, after V lost 3 bases and J lost 1 base. This CDR3 is 16 amino acids long. Germline V gene sequence: CDR1 SGHNT, CDR2 YYREEE (reference sequence). CDR3 nucleotide sequence: TGTGCCAGCAGCTCCGGGACTAGCAGGAACACCGGGGAGCTGTTTTTT. Its translation: CASSSGTSRNTGELFF.

The chain carries TRBV18 and TRBJ1-5; possibly TRBD1 for D (5 bases). Germline values: CDR1 KGHSH, CDR2 LQKENI. This CDR3 is built from 13 residues. The ends were cut back, 8 bases at V and 3 bases at J, with 11 bases in the middle. CDR3 coding DNA: TGTGCCAGCCAACAGGACCCCAATCAGCCCCAGCATTTT. Amino acids: CASQQDPNQPQHF. Combining the CDR3 with reference TRBV18 and TRBJ1-5 gives the whole variable domain NAGVMQNPRHLVRRRGQEARLRCSPMKGHSHVYWYRQLPEEGLKFMVYLQKENIIDESGMPKERFSAEFPKEGPSILRIQQVVRGDSAAYFCASQQDPNQPQHFGDGTRLSIL.

This rearrangement joins TRBV6-2 or TRBV6-3 to TRBJ1-5; possibly TRBD1 for D (5 bases). Germline CDR1 MNHEY, CDR2 SVGEGT. The CDR3 consists of 15 residues. Trimming cost V 2 bases and J 3 bases, with 11 bases left between them. In DNA form, the CDR3 reads TGTGCCAGCAGTTACGTGGACACCCACAATCAGCCCCAGCATTTT. Protein: CASSYVDTHNQPQHF.

V usage is TRBV2 and J usage is TRBJ2-7, with 8 positions matching TRBD1. J was trimmed by 4 bases and V by 7 bases; bases with no gene match: 9. The CDR3 totals 14 residues. Germline V CDR1 and CDR2: SNHLY, FYNNEI. The CDR3 here is CASNPGQGWYEQYF. The CDR3 DNA sequence: TGTGCCAGCAACCCCGGACAGGGTTGGTACGAGCAGTACTTC. The full variable domain, completed using reference TRBV2 and TRBJ2-7, is EPEVTQTPSHQVTQMGQEVILRCVPISNHLYFYWYRQILGQKVEFLVSFYNNEISEKSEIFDDQFSVERPDGSNFTLKIRSTKLEDSAMYFCASNPGQGWYEQYFGPGTRLTVT.

Notes on this clone: One end of the junction is discordant with germline, which a read error may explain. J is TRBJ2-5 and V is TRBV5-6; D is unresolved. The CDR3 runs to 11 residues. Germline loops: CDR1 SGHDT, CDR2 YYEEEE. The CDR3 coding sequence is TGTGCCGGCAGCTCCGGGGAGACCCAGTACTTC. This codes for CAGSSGETQYF.

This sequence joins TRBV5-6 and TRBJ2-7; TRBD1 matches at 7 bases. The CDR3 totals 12 residues. After removal of 0 bases from V and 7 bases from J, the junction contained 1 base not matched to a gene. From germline, CDR1 is SGHDT and CDR2 YYEEEE. CDR3: CASSLAGGEQYF. CDR3 DNA: TGTGCCAGCAGCTTGGCAGGGGGTGAGCAGTACTTC. The full variable domain, rest sourced from reference TRBV5-6 and TRBJ2-7, is DAGVTQSPTHLIKTRGQQVTLRCSPKSGHDTVSWYQQALGQGPQFIFQYYEEEERQRGNFPDRFSGHQFPNYSSELNVNALLLGDSALYLCASSLAGGEQYFGPGTRLTVT.

The genes are TRBV2 and TRBJ2-1; the match to TRBD1 covers 7 bases. This CDR3 is 15 amino acids long. Germline V CDR1 and CDR2: SNHLY, FYNNEI. Germline trimming cut 6 bases from V and 4 bases from J; bases unmatched to any gene: 9. CDR3 DNA sequence: TGTGCCAGCAGCCCCGGGACAGAGAGTTACAATGAGCAGTTCTTC. It yields the protein CASSPGTESYNEQFF.

This rearrangement joins TRBV5-1 to TRBJ2-3; D is perhaps TRBD2 (5 bases). V lost 0 bases, J lost 2 bases, and 25 bases lay in between. Germline V gene data show CDR1 as SGHRS and CDR2 as YFSETQ. The CDR3 spans 20 residues. CDR3 region: CASSLATLGEGPDFTDTQYF. In DNA form, the CDR3 reads TGCGCCAGCAGCTTGGCCACCTTGGGTGAGGGCCCTGATTTCACAGATACGCAGTATTTT.